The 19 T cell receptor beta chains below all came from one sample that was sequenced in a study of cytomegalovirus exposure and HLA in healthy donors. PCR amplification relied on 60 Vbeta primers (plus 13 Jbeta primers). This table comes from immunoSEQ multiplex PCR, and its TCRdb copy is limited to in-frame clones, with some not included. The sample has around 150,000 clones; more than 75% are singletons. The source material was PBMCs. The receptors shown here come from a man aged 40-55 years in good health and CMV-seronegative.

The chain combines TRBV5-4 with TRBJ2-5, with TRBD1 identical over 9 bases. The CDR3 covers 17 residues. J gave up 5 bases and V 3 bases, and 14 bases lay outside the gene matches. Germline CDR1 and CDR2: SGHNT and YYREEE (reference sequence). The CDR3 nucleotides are TGTGCCAGCAGCTACGGATTTGGACAGGGGAGCGGGGAGACCCAGTACTTC. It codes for CASSYGFGQGSGETQYF.

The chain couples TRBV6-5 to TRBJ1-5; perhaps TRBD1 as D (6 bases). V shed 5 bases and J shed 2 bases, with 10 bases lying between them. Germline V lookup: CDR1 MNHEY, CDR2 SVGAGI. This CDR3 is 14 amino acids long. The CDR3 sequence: CASSRRQGNQPQHF. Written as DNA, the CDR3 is TGTGCCAGCAGTAGGAGACAGGGCAATCAGCCCCAGCATTTT.

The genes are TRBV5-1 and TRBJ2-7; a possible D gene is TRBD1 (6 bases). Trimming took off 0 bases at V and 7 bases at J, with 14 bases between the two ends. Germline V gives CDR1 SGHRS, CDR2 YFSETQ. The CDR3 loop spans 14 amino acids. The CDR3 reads CASSLGGQGREQYF. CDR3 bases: TGCGCCAGCAGCTTGGGCGGGCAGGGGCGAGAGCAGTACTTC. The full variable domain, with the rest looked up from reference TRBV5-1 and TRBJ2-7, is KAGVTQTPRYLIKTRGQQVTLSCSPISGHRSVSWYQQTPGQGLQFLFEYFSETQRNKGNFPGRFSGRQFSNSRSEMNVSTLELGDSALYLCASSLGGQGREQYFGPGTRLTVT.

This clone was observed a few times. The CDR3 region is CASSSGLGPYEQYF. The DNA of the CDR3 is TGTGCCAGCAGTTCCGGACTAGGACCCTACGAGCAGTACTTC. This sequence joins TRBV6-5 and TRBJ2-7, with 7 bases identical to TRBD2. The CDR3 covers 14 residues. Per the germline V gene, CDR1 is MNHEY and CDR2 is SVGAGI. J was trimmed by 2 bases and V by 4 bases; bases with no gene match: 5.

The CDR3 reads CAWSQGLGTGELFF. CDR3 nucleotide sequence: TGTGCCTGGAGTCAGGGGCTAGGCACCGGGGAGCTGTTTTTT. V and J are TRBV30 and TRBJ2-2; a weak D match, TRBD1 (6 bases). Trimming cost V 2 bases and J 4 bases, with 11 bases left between them. The CDR3 runs to 14 residues. Germline V CDR1 and CDR2: GTSNPN, SVGIG (reference sequence).

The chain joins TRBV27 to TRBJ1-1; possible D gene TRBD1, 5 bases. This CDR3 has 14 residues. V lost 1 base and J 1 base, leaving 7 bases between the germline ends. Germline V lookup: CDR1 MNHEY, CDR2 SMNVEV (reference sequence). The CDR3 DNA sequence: TGTGCCAGCAGTTTATGGGGGGAGAACACTGAAGCTTTCTTT. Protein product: CASSLWGENTEAFF.

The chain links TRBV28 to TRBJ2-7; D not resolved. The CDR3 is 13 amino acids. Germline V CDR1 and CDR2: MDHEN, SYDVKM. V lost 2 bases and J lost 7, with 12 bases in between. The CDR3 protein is CASSLDSIREQYF. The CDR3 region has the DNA TGTGCCAGCAGTTTAGACTCGATTAGAGAGCAGTACTTC.

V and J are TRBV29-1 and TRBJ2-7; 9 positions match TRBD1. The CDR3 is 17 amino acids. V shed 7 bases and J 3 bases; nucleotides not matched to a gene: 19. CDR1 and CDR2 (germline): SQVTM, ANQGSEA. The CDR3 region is CSAHLGDRVSFFYEQYF. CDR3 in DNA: TGCAGCGCCCACCTTGGGGACAGGGTGAGTTTCTTCTACGAGCAGTACTTC.

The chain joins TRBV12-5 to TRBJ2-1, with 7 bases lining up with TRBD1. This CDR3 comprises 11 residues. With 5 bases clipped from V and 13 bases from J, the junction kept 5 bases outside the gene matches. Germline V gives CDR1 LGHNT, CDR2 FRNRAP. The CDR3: CASGLTGRQFF. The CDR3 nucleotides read TGTGCTAGTGGTCTGACAGGGCGTCAGTTCTTC.

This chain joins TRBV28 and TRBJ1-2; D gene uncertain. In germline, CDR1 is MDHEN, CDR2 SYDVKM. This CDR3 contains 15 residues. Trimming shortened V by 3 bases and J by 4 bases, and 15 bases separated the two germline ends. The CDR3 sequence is CASSLSAPSLYGYTF. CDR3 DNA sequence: TGTGCCAGCAGTTTGTCTGCACCGAGCCTCTATGGCTACACCTTC.

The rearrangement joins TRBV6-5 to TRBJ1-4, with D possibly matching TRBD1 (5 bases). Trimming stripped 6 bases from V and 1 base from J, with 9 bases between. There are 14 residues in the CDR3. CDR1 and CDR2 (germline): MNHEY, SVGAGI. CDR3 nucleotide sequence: TGTGCCAGCAGGGATCAGGGAACTAATGAAAAACTGTTTTTT. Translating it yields CASRDQGTNEKLFF.

CDR3 nucleotide sequence: TGTGCCAGCAGTTACGCGGCGGCATCCGAGCAGTACTTC. Protein: CASSYAAASEQYF. The V call is TRBV6-5, the J call TRBJ2-7; the D is unclear. The germline gives CDR1 MNHEY, CDR2 SVGAGI. Trimming left V 2 bases short and J 6 bases short, with 11 bases between. CDR3 length: 13 amino acids.

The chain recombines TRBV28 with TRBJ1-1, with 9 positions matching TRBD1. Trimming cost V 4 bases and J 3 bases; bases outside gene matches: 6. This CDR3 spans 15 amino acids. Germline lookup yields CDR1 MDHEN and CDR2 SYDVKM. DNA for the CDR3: TGTGCCAGCAGTTACAGGGGGCTTACGGACACTGAAGCTTTCTTT. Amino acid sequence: CASSYRGLTDTEAFF. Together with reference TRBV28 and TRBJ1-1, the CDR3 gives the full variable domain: DVKVTQSSRYLVKRTGEKVFLECVQDMDHENMFWYRQDPGLGLRLIYFSYDVKMKEKGDIPEGYSVSREKKERFSLILESASTNQTSMYLCASSYRGLTDTEAFFGQGTRLTVV.

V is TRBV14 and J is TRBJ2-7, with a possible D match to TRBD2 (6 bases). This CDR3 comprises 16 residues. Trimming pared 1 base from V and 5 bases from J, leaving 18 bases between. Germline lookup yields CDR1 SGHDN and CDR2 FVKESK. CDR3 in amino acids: CASSQAQGLTLHEQYF. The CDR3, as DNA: TGTGCCAGCAGCCAAGCCCAGGGACTGACCCTCCACGAGCAGTACTTC.

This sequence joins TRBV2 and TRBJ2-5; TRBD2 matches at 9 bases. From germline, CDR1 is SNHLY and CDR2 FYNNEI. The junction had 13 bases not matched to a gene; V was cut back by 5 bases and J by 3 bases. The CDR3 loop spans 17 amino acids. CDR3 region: CASSSNTRLAEKETQYF. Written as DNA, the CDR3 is TGTGCCAGCAGTTCTAATACCAGACTAGCGGAGAAAGAGACCCAGTACTTC.

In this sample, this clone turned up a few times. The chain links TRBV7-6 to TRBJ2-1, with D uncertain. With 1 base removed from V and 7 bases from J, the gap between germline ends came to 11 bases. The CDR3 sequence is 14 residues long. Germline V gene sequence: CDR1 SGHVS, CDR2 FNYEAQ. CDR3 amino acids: CASSLVFSRNEQFF. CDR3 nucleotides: TGTGCCAGCAGCTTAGTGTTCTCTCGGAATGAGCAGTTCTTC.

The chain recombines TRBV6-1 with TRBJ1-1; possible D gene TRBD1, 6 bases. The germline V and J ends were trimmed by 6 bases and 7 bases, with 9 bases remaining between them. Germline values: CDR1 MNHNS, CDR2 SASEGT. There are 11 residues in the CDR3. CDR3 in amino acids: CASRVDSEAFF. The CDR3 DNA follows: TGTGCCAGCAGGGTGGACAGTGAAGCTTTCTTT.

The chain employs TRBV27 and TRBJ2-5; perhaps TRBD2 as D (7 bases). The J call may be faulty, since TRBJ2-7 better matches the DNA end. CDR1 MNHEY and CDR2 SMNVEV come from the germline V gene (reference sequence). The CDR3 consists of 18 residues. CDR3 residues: CASSLSRGLLAGDYEQYF. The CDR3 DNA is TGTGCCAGCAGTTTAAGCAGGGGCCTTTTAGCGGGTGATTACGAGCAGTACTTC.

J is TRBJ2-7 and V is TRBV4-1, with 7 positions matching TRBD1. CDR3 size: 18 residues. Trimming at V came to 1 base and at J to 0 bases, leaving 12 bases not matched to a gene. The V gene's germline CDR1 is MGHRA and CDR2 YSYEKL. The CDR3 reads CASSQVYSLAGGSYEQYF. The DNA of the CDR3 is TGCGCCAGCAGCCAAGTGTACTCTCTGGCAGGGGGCTCCTACGAGCAGTACTTC.